These 2 T cell receptor beta chains share one sample of origin, sequenced in a study of human T cells and chemical hapten exposure. TCRdb re-called the RACE reads through MiXCR, storing one row per CDR3 protein. The table has some 60,000 distinct CDR3 sequences, 9.5% to 15% seen once; the top ten hold 2% to 2.5%. Time point in this sample: patch test 3, about 24 weeks after DPC sensitization. Treatment in this sample: therapeutic diphenylcyclopropenone sensitization with weekly scalp DPC. The sample in question was whole blood, obtained in connection with sensitization to the hapten diphenylcyclopropenone (DPC). The receptors were gathered from a man aged 30 to 39 with alopecia areata. Some clones in this sample may be carry-over from other donors' samples.

The J gene is TRBJ2-2, the V gene TRBV12-3 or TRBV12-4; D call uncertain. CDR3 length: 16 residues. Trimming shortened V by 3 bases and J by 2 bases, and 13 bases separated the two germline ends. The CDR3 protein is CASSFNPQPNTGELFF. The CDR3 nucleotides read TGTGCCAGCAGTTTCAATCCCCAGCCCAACACCGGGGAGCTGTTTTTT.

This clonotype was counted a few times. The chain combines TRBV7-9 with TRBJ1-1; 11 bases are a match to TRBD1. Germline lookup yields CDR1 SEHNR and CDR2 FQNEAQ (reference sequence). The trim removed 5 bases at V and 1 base at J, leaving 6 bases unmatched. CDR3 length: 16 residues. The CDR3 DNA reads as TGTGCCAGCAGCCGGACAGGGGGCTCTAGGAACACTGAAGCTTTCTTT. This codes for CASSRTGGSRNTEAFF.